These 20 T cell receptor beta chains were all obtained from the same sample, sequenced in a study of blood T cells in healthy people across ages. It was with a sample-barcoded 5' primer and a J-beta primer mix that a second PCR of roughly 7 to 12 cycles was run. TCRdb fed the 5' RACE reads into MiXCR, producing one record per CDR3 protein. The sample lists nearly 800,000 distinct CDR3 sequences, more than 20% occurring once. These data also formed part of another study, on T cells of mothers and their children.

Sequencing was carried out using blood. The receptor set was obtained from a boy aged 10-17 years in good health.

This clonotype was observed at least ten times. The chain combines TRBV29-1 with TRBJ2-7; a possible D gene is TRBD1 (6 bases). The germline V gene has CDR1 SQVTM and CDR2 ANQGSEA. There are 12 residues in the CDR3. The V gene lost 1 base and the J gene lost 6 bases, with 10 bases spanning the gap. In DNA, the CDR3 is TGCAGCGTTGAAGTTTTCAGGGGCGAGCAGTACTTC. It yields the protein CSVEVFRGEQYF.

This rearrangement joins TRBV27 to TRBJ2-7, with TRBD1 matching over 9 bases. The CDR3 covers 15 residues. The junction had 6 bases not matched to a gene; V was cut back by 3 bases and J by 3 bases. Germline lookup yields CDR1 MNHEY and CDR2 SMNVEV (reference sequence). In DNA form, the CDR3 reads TGTGCCAGCAGTTTCGGACAGGGGTCCAACTACGAGCAGTACTTC. Protein: CASSFGQGSNYEQYF.

This clonotype appeared a few times. This sequence joins TRBV7-2 and TRBJ2-3, with 8 bases lining up with TRBD2. CDR1 and CDR2 from the germline V gene are SGHTA and FQGNSA. The V gene end was trimmed by 3 bases and the J gene end by 6 bases; junction bases not matched to a gene: 8. CDR3 length: 15 amino acids. In DNA form, the CDR3 reads TGTGCCAGCAGCTTTTCGGGGGGGAAAGGGGATACGCAGTATTTT. It specifies CASSFSGGKGDTQYF.

This clonotype has a handful of counts. The gene calls are TRBV6-1 and TRBJ1-5; 8 positions agree with TRBD1. Germline CDR1 is MNHNS and CDR2 is SASEGT. The CDR3 has 14 amino acids. Unmatched junction bases numbered 5, after V lost 3 bases and J lost 7 bases. The CDR3 nucleotides are TGTGCCAGCAGTGATTCAGGGGGCCGGCAGCCCCAGCATTTT. This encodes CASSDSGGRQPQHF.

The table lists this clonotype with a few counts. The chain has TRBV7-9 and TRBJ2-6; D could derive from TRBD1 or TRBD2 (5 bases each). Trimming took 3 bases from V and 6 from J, leaving 12 bases between them. CDR3 size: 15 residues. The germline gives CDR1 SEHNR, CDR2 FQNEAQ (reference sequence). CDR3 protein: CASSLFGAVANVLTF. In nucleotides, the CDR3 is TGTGCCAGCAGCTTGTTCGGGGCGGTGGCCAACGTCCTGACTTTC.

This clonotype was counted between two and nine times. This sequence joins TRBV29-1 and TRBJ2-1; the match to TRBD2 covers 9 bases. J gave up 3 bases and V 3 bases, and 3 bases lay outside the gene matches. The V gene's germline CDR1 is SQVTM and CDR2 ANQGSEA. The CDR3 extends over 14 amino acids. The CDR3 sequence is CSVDSGGFYNEQFF. The CDR3 region has the DNA TGCAGCGTTGATAGCGGGGGCTTCTACAATGAGCAGTTCTTC.

This clonotype was detected ten times or more. V gene TRBV12-3 or TRBV12-4 combines with J gene TRBJ2-1; the match to TRBD2 covers 14 bases. This CDR3 contains 18 residues. V was clipped by 1 base and J by 2 bases; unmatched bases: 4. CDR3 sequence reads: CASSLGLAGGPAYNEQFF. CDR3 nucleotide sequence: TGTGCCAGCAGTTTAGGACTAGCGGGGGGGCCCGCCTACAATGAGCAGTTCTTC.

This clonotype was detected a few times. The rearrangement links TRBV7-2 to TRBJ1-2; the D gene is possibly TRBD1 (5 bases). Trimming pared 1 base from V and 8 bases from J, leaving 17 bases between. The V gene's germline CDR1 is SGHTA and CDR2 FQGNSA. The CDR3 sequence is 15 residues long. In DNA, the CDR3 is TGTGCCAGCAGCTTAGTCGCCAGGGTTCCGCGGGGCTACACCTTC. It translates to CASSLVARVPRGYTF.

J is TRBJ2-5 and V is TRBV29-1, with a tentative D call TRBD2 (5 bases). The germline V gene has CDR1 SQVTM and CDR2 ANQGSEA. The CDR3 covers 13 residues. Trimming cost V 4 bases and J 5 bases, with 14 bases left between them. The CDR3 loop is CSVGEVLGETQYF. CDR3 in DNA: TGCAGCGTTGGGGAAGTACTAGGGGAGACCCAGTACTTC. The entire variable domain, with the rest obtained from reference TRBV29-1 and TRBJ2-5, is as follows: SAVISQKPSRDICQRGTSLTIQCQVDSQVTMMFWYRQQPGQSLTLIATANQGSEATYESGFVIDKFPISRPNLTFSTLTVSNMSPEDSSIYLCSVGEVLGETQYFGPGTRLLVL.

This clonotype has more than one count but fewer than ten. V usage is TRBV20-1 and J usage is TRBJ2-3; 9 bases match TRBD1. The J segment lost 3 bases and the V segment lost 3 bases, leaving 13 bases of the junction unmatched. This CDR3 is built from 17 residues. Germline assignment: CDR1 DFQATT and CDR2 SNEGSKA (reference sequence). The CDR3 region is CSARSHRDRAPTDTQYF. The DNA of the CDR3 is TGCAGTGCTAGGTCACACCGGGACAGGGCCCCGACAGATACGCAGTATTTT.

The V and J genes are TRBV7-8 and TRBJ2-5, with D tentatively TRBD1 or TRBD2 (5 bases each). CDR3 size: 14 residues. V was pared by 5 bases and J by 7 bases, with 17 bases between. CDR1 SGHVS and CDR2 FQNEAQ come from the germline V gene. CDR3 bases: TGTGCCAGCAGCCTTGGACTGCAGGGCGGGACCCAGTACTTC. It is translated as CASSLGLQGGTQYF.

This rearrangement joins TRBV6-5 to TRBJ1-1; a possible D gene is TRBD1 (5 bases). V was shortened by 4 bases and J by 4 bases, with 13 bases between the two germline ends. The CDR3 sequence is 14 residues long. Germline CDR1 reads MNHEY; CDR2 reads SVGAGI. The CDR3 region has the DNA TGTGCCAGCAGTTCCGTGGGGGAGGGCACTGAAGCTTTCTTT. Amino acids: CASSSVGEGTEAFF.

With regard to this clonotype: One junction end does not reproduce the germline sequence, and a read error may be involved. V gene TRBV29-1 combines with J gene TRBJ2-5, with D maybe TRBD2 (6 bases). The CDR3 has 13 amino acids. Germline V gives CDR1 SQVTM, CDR2 ANQGSEA. This CDR3 is CSDEKGGGGTQYF. For the CDR3, the DNA is TGCAGCGATGAAAAGGGAGGAGGTGGGACCCAGTACTTC.

This clonotype was seen a handful of times. The junction departs from germline at one end; a sequencing error may be responsible. The rearrangement links TRBV9 to TRBJ2-1; 7 bases line up with TRBD2. The CDR3 has 16 amino acids. Germline assignment: CDR1 SGDLS and CDR2 YYNGEE. The CDR3 sequence is CASSVFSGAYNNERFF. In nucleotides, the CDR3 is TGTGCCAGCAGCGTGTTCAGCGGGGCCTACAACAATGAGCGGTTCTTC.

This clonotype showed up just a few times. The V gene is TRBV7-8, the J gene TRBJ1-3; D may be TRBD1 (5 bases). Trimming pared 2 bases from V and 0 bases from J, leaving 20 bases between. This CDR3 comprises 19 residues. From germline, CDR1 is SGHVS and CDR2 FQNEAQ. CDR3 DNA: TGTGCCAGCAGCTTATATTATGGGCAGGGCCGACTCTCTGGAAACACCATATATTTT. This encodes CASSLYYGQGRLSGNTIYF. Variable domain in full (rest from reference TRBV7-8 and TRBJ1-3): GAGVSQSPRYKVAKRGQDVALRCDPISGHVSLFWYQQALGQGPEFLTYFQNEAQLDKSGLPSDRFFAERPEGSVSTLKIQRTQQEDSAVYLCASSLYYGQGRLSGNTIYFGEGSWLTVV.

The chain carries TRBV27 and TRBJ2-7; 15 nucleotides line up with TRBD2. The CDR3 runs to 19 residues. Germline-derived CDR1 and CDR2 are MNHEY and SMNVEV (reference sequence). After removal of 6 bases from V and 0 bases from J, the junction contained 12 bases not matched to a gene. CDR3 sequence: CASRNPGTSGRTSSYEQYF. The CDR3 DNA is TGTGCCAGCAGAAACCCCGGGACTAGCGGGAGGACGAGCTCCTACGAGCAGTACTTC.

The chain joins TRBV6-1 to TRBJ2-2; maybe TRBD1 (5 bases). Germline V gives CDR1 MNHNS, CDR2 SASEGT. The CDR3 runs 13 residues. V lost 11 bases to trimming and J lost 0 bases, with 10 bases between them. The CDR3 bases are TGTGCCGGGTGGACACCGAACACCGGGGAGCTGTTTTTT. Residues: CAGWTPNTGELFF.

The chain employs TRBV28 and TRBJ2-2; D remains unclear. Trimming took 4 bases from V and 3 from J, leaving 6 bases between them. The CDR3 is 13 residues long. Germline V gives CDR1 MDHEN, CDR2 SYDVKM. The CDR3 reads CASSSEYTGELFF. DNA for the CDR3: TGTGCCAGCAGTTCGGAGTACACCGGGGAGCTGTTTTTT.

The chain uses TRBV4-1 and TRBJ1-4, with unresolved D. There are 14 residues in the CDR3. Trimming left V 0 bases short and J 8 bases short, with 10 bases between. CDR1 is MGHRA and CDR2 is YSYEKL in the germline V gene. CDR3 in amino acids: CASSQDRSGEKLFF. As DNA, the CDR3 is TGCGCCAGCAGCCAAGATCGCTCGGGGGAAAAACTGTTTTTT.

The V gene is TRBV28, the J gene TRBJ2-1; a possible D gene is TRBD2 (6 bases). This CDR3 has 13 residues. Trimming stripped 6 bases from V and 8 bases from J, with 14 bases between. Germline-derived CDR1 and CDR2 are MDHEN and SYDVKM. DNA for the CDR3: TGTGCCAGCAGGTCCGGAGGAGGGGATGAGCAGTTCTTC. Protein product: CASRSGGGDEQFF.